This T cell receptor (beta chain) was identified during a study of radiotherapy plus CTLA-4 blockade in lung cancer. Study-wide context: An objective response was seen in 15% to 20% of patients, and disease control in around 33%. General study results and limits: Radiotherapy with ipilimumab was followed by blood expansion of tumor-derived clones. With interferon-beta, early dynamics of blood T cell clones were reported to best predict response.

CDR3 size: 16 residues. V shed 0 bases, J shed 3 bases, and the junction held 5 bases outside the gene matches. Per the germline V gene, CDR1 is SGHVS and CDR2 is FQNEAQ. As concerns this clone: Antigen specificity is unknown.

Assay used: immunoSEQ multiplex PCR; TCRdb lists only in-frame clones, some missing. This sample has roughly 85,000 clones; about 87% occur once, and the top ten carry 16%. Lung cancer patients with chemo-refractory metastatic non-small-cell disease were given focal radiation plus CTLA-4 blockade with ipilimumab. The sequence was collected from a human donor with non-small cell lung cancer that progressed on radiotherapy plus ipilimumab. The chain uses TRBV7-8 and TRBJ2-7, with TRBD1 matching over 10 bases. The sequenced sample was peripheral blood, obtained from a patient treated with radiotherapy plus ipilimumab. The CDR3 is CASSLATRDRGYEQYF. The DNA for the CDR3 is TGTGCCAGCAGCTTAGCCACTCGGGACAGGGGCTACGAGCAGTACTTC.